The TCR beta chain described here comes from a study of EBV T-cell therapy then PD-1 blockade in nasopharyngeal carcinoma. For this clone: The antigen remains undetermined.

The repertoire was sequenced with immunoSEQ multiplex PCR; TCRdb's copy has only in-frame clones and lacks some. The table lists 15,000 to 20,000 clones, 65% to 85% of them singletons. The CDR3 runs to 16 residues. The V and J ends lost 4 bases and 3 bases respectively, with 17 bases between them. Germline CDR1 and CDR2: MNHEY and SVGEGT. Treatment here: AdE1-LMPpoly-expanded autologous EBV-specific T-cell therapy followed by anti-PD-1 nivolumab. The sample in question was CD8+ T cells from blood, obtained at day 0 from a patient whose treatment included autologous EBV-specific T cells and nivolumab. The receptor was isolated from a middle-aged man with nasopharyngeal carcinoma. This chain links TRBV6-2 or TRBV6-3 with TRBJ2-3, with D unresolved. The CDR3 DNA is TGTGCCAGCAGTTGGTCCAAGCTAGTCGGAACAGATACGCAGTATTTT. It encodes CASSWSKLVGTDTQYF.